The present T cell receptor beta chain was sequenced within a study of cytomegalovirus exposure and HLA in healthy donors. This clone was seen only a few times. One end of the junction varies from germline; a read error may be responsible. PCR primers comprised 60 Vbeta and 13 Jbeta primers. The data were produced by immunoSEQ multiplex PCR, yet TCRdb's version contains in-frame clones alone and is incomplete. There are about 110,000 clones in the sample; approximately 15% occur only once, and about 1.9% lies in the top ten. From germline, CDR1 is WNHNN and CDR2 SYGVQD (reference sequence). The CDR3 loop spans 9 amino acids. The study sampled nominally healthy donors, though unrecorded immune exposures were likely.

The V and J genes are TRBV10-1 and TRBJ2-7, with 7 positions matching TRBD2. Sequencing was done on a sample of PBMCs. The clonotype originates from a woman in her late teens or twenties in good health and CMV-seronegative. CDR3 nucleotide sequence: TGCGCCAGGGTTCGGAGCGGGATCTTC. The encoded protein is CARVRSGIF.